The 4 T cell receptor beta chains in this list originate from one sample, sequenced in a study of CD8 T cells in Susac syndrome. Reverse transcription of roughly 0.45 to 1 ug RNA was performed with random hexamers. MiXCR was run by TCRdb on the immunoSEQ multiplex PCR reads, yielding one entry per CDR3 protein. The table has approximately 76,000 distinct CDR3 sequences, approximately 95% seen once; the top ten hold 0.35% to 0.4%. The source material was CD8+ T cells from PBMCs. Receptors originate from a human donor with multiple sclerosis.

The rearrangement uses TRBV27 and TRBJ2-4; D possibly corresponds to TRBD1 (6 bases). The CDR3 contains 16 residues. V shed 6 bases and J shed 3 bases, with 18 bases lying between them. Germline V gene lookup returns CDR1 MNHEY and CDR2 SMNVEV (reference sequence). CDR3 sequence reads: CASSFLPGVDKNIQYF. For the CDR3, the DNA is TGTGCCAGCAGCTTCTTACCAGGGGTAGACAAAAACATTCAGTACTTC.

The chain joins TRBV5-1 to TRBJ2-1; D call uncertain. There are 11 residues in the CDR3. Germline loops: CDR1 SGHRS, CDR2 YFSETQ. With 0 bases removed from V and 10 bases from J, the gap between germline ends came to 5 bases. CDR3 nucleotide sequence: TGCGCCAGCAGCTTGGGGTCGGAGCAGTTCTTC. The encoded protein is CASSLGSEQFF.

V gene TRBV7-9 combines with J gene TRBJ2-7, with a possible D match to TRBD1 (6 bases). The CDR3 spans 14 residues. V lost 5 bases and J 2 bases, leaving 13 bases between the germline ends. Germline V gene lookup returns CDR1 SEHNR and CDR2 FQNEAQ (reference sequence). CDR3: CASSNQGGTYEQYF. CDR3 DNA: TGTGCCAGCAGCAATCAAGGGGGAACCTACGAGCAGTACTTC.

The V gene is TRBV5-1, the J gene TRBJ2-6, with TRBD1 matching over 7 bases. There are 17 residues in the CDR3. Germline V lookup: CDR1 SGHRS, CDR2 YFSETQ. The J segment lost 2 bases and the V segment lost 3 bases, leaving 8 bases of the junction unmatched. CDR3 nucleotides: TGCGCCAGCAGCTCCAAAAGACAGGGCGCTGGGGCCAACGTCCTGACTTTC. Its protein is CASSSKRQGAGANVLTF.